The 14 T cell receptor beta chains below were found in one sample sequenced in a study of Graves' ophthalmopathy and Graves' hyperthyroidism. The authors amplified TCR beta CDR3 regions from RNA transcripts. Second-round multiplex PCR came after a first-round RT-PCR that employed HTBI primers. TCRdb used MiXCR to reprocess the multiplex PCR reads, holding one entry per CDR3 protein. The table shows some 360,000 distinct CDR3 sequences, with approximately 18% occurring only once. The sequenced material came from peripheral blood. The receptors were gathered from an adult woman with stable Graves' hyperthyroidism.

This clonotype was seen only a few times. The genes are TRBV29-1 and TRBJ2-3; 9 bases agree with TRBD2. With 7 bases clipped from V and 6 bases from J, the junction kept 11 bases outside the gene matches. The CDR3 contains 14 residues. CDR1 and CDR2 from the germline V gene are SQVTM and ANQGSEA. CDR3 residues: CSARHGTSKDTQYF. For the CDR3, the DNA is TGCAGCGCACGCCACGGGACTAGCAAGGATACGCAGTATTTT.

This clonotype has at least ten counts. The gene calls are TRBV5-1 and TRBJ2-7, with D perhaps matching TRBD1 (5 bases). This CDR3 spans 12 amino acids. Germline lookup yields CDR1 SGHRS and CDR2 YFSETQ. V was cut by 1 base and J by 5 bases, with 7 bases left in between. The CDR3 loop reads CASSLLDNEQYF. CDR3 nucleotide sequence: TGCGCCAGCAGCTTGTTGGACAACGAGCAGTACTTC.

This clonotype was found many times. V gene TRBV29-1 combines with J gene TRBJ2-6; possible D gene TRBD1, 6 bases. This CDR3 contains 14 residues. V was pared by 6 bases and J by 1 base, with 10 bases between. Germline assignment: CDR1 SQVTM and CDR2 ANQGSEA. CDR3 in DNA: TGCAGCGTGGCCACAGGGTCTGGGGCCAACGTCCTGACTTTC. This translates into CSVATGSGANVLTF.

This clonotype was recorded at least ten times. The chain employs TRBV15 and TRBJ1-5; 11 bases fit TRBD1. The V segment lost 6 bases and the J segment 3 bases; nucleotides outside the gene matches: 4. This CDR3 has 15 amino acids. Germline assignment: CDR1 LNHNV and CDR2 YYDKDF (reference sequence). This chain's CDR3 is CATSRDRGNNQPQHF. In nucleotides, the CDR3 is TGTGCCACCAGTCGGGACAGGGGGAACAATCAGCCCCAGCATTTT.

This clonotype was seen repeatedly, ten times or more. J is TRBJ2-5 and V is TRBV2; D is unclear. V lost 4 bases and J 5 bases, leaving 8 bases between the germline ends. The CDR3 loop spans 12 amino acids. CDR1 is SNHLY, CDR2 FYNNEI, per germline. CDR3 sequence: CASSVSWETQYF. As DNA, the CDR3 is TGTGCCAGCAGTGTGTCTTGGGAGACCCAGTACTTC.

As for this clonotype: A much larger clone differs from this one at a single base, so this may be a read error. The J gene is TRBJ1-6, the V gene TRBV6-2 or TRBV6-3; TRBD1 is a possible D gene (5 bases). From germline, CDR1 is MNHEY and CDR2 SVGEGT. The CDR3 is made up of 17 amino acids. The CDR3 bases are TGTGCCAGCAGTACCTACCAGGACATGGGCTATAATTCACACCTCCACTTT. This translates into CASSTYQDMGYNSHLHF.

Ten or more counts support this clonotype. The chain links TRBV28 to TRBJ2-5; a possible D gene is TRBD1 (6 bases). Trimming left V 0 bases short and J 2 bases short, with 13 bases between. CDR3 length: 16 amino acids. Germline CDR1 and CDR2: MDHEN and SYDVKM. The CDR3 bases are TGTGCCAGCAGTTTATGGGGTCCCGGGACACAAGAGACCCAGTACTTC. Residues: CASSLWGPGTQETQYF.

This clonotype appeared many times. The chain uses TRBV19 and TRBJ1-2; D ambiguous. The V gene's germline CDR1 is LNHDA and CDR2 SQIVND (reference sequence). The V end was cut by 3 bases, the J end by 4 bases, with 9 bases between. The length of the CDR3 is 13 residues. CDR3 residues: CASSISSRYGYTF. The CDR3 bases are TGTGCCAGTAGTATTTCCTCTCGCTATGGCTACACCTTC.

This clonotype was found many times. This sequence joins TRBV6-2 or TRBV6-3 and TRBJ2-2; D is unresolved. The V end lost 1 base, the J end lost 6 bases, and 9 bases lay between the germline ends. The CDR3 runs 14 residues. Germline V gives CDR1 MNHEY, CDR2 SVGEGT. This chain's CDR3 is CASSYLSDSGELFF. The CDR3 coding sequence is TGTGCCAGCAGTTACTTATCCGATTCCGGGGAGCTGTTTTTT.

This clonotype appeared many times. This sequence joins TRBV9 and TRBJ1-2, with a tentative D call TRBD1 (5 bases). Trimming took 0 bases from V and 0 from J, leaving 12 bases between them. From germline, CDR1 is SGDLS and CDR2 YYNGEE. The CDR3 length is 16 residues. As DNA, the CDR3 is TGTGCCAGCAGCGTAGGACAGATTCCAGCTAACTATGGCTACACCTTC. Translated, it gives CASSVGQIPANYGYTF.

CDR3 region: CASRGIGNTIYF. The CDR3 region has the DNA TGTGCCAGCAGGGGAATCGGAAACACCATATATTTT. The chain carries TRBV25-1 and TRBJ1-3, with D unclear. V was pared by 6 bases and J by 4 bases, with 7 bases between. The V gene's germline CDR1 is MGHDK and CDR2 SYGVNS. CDR3 length: 12 amino acids.

The chain uses TRBV7-2 and TRBJ1-1; TRBD1 might be the D (5 bases). V dropped 4 bases and J dropped 8 bases, with 14 bases sitting between them. The length of the CDR3 is 13 residues. Germline assignment: CDR1 SGHTA and CDR2 FQGNSA. CDR3 coding DNA: TGTGCCAGCAGCTACCAGACAGTACGAGAAGCTTTCTTT. It yields the protein CASSYQTVREAFF.

The sample holds many counts of this clonotype. The genes are TRBV6-1 and TRBJ1-5, with no clear D. V was pared by 7 bases and J by 2 bases, with 18 bases between. CDR1 MNHNS and CDR2 SASEGT come from the germline V gene. This CDR3 is 16 amino acids long. The CDR3 spells CASIIEPSWRNQPQHF. The DNA of the CDR3 is TGTGCCAGCATCATCGAACCCTCATGGCGCAATCAGCCCCAGCATTTT.

This clonotype occurred many times. The CDR3 is CASSVQGLALYEQYF. In DNA, the CDR3 is TGTGCCAGCAGTGTCCAGGGACTAGCTCTCTACGAGCAGTACTTC. The chain is built from TRBV27 and TRBJ2-7; 9 bases are a match to TRBD2. V shed 5 bases and J 3 bases; nucleotides not matched to a gene: 8. CDR3 size: 15 residues. Per germline, CDR1 MNHEY and CDR2 SMNVEV (reference sequence).